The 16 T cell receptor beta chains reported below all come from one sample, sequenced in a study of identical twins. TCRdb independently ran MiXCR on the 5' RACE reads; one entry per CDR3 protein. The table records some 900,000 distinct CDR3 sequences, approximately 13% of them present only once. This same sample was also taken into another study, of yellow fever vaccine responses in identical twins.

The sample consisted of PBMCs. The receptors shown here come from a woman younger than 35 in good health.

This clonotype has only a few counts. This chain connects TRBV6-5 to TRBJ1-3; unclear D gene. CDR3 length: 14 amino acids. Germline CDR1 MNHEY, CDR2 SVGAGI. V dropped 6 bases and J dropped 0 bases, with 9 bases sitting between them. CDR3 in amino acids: CASSSSHSGNTIYF. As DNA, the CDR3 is TGTGCCAGCAGCTCCTCGCACTCTGGAAACACCATATATTTT.

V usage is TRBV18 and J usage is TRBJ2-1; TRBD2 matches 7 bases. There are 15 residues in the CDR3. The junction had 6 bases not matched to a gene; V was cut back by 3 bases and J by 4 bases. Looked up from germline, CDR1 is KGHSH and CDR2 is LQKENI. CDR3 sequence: CASSPGREGYNEQFF. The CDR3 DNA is TGTGCCAGCTCACCGGGGAGGGAAGGATACAATGAGCAGTTCTTC.

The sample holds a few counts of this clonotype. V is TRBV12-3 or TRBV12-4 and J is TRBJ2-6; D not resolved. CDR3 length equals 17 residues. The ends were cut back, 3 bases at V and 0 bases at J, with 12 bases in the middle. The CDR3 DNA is TGTGCCAGCAGTTTTGTGTCCCTTCTCTCTGGGGCCAACGTCCTGACTTTC. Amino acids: CASSFVSLLSGANVLTF.

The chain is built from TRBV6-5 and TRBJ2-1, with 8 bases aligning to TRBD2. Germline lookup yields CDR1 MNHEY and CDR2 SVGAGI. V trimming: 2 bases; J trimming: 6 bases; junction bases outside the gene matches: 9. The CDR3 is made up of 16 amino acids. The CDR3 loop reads CASSYTGRGGRNEQFF. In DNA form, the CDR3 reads TGTGCCAGCAGTTACACGGGCCGGGGGGGCCGCAATGAGCAGTTCTTC.

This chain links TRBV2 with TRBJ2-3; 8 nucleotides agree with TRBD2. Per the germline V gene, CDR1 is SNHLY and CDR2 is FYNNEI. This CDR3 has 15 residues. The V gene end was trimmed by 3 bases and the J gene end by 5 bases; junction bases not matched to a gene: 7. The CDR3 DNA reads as TGTGCCAGCAGTGATATGGGACTAGAGGGAGATACGCAGTATTTT. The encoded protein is CASSDMGLEGDTQYF.

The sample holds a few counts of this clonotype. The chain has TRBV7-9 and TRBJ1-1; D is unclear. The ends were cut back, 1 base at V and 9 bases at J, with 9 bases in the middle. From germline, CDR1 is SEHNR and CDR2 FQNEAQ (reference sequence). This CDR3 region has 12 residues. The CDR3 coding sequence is TGTGCCAGCAGCTTAGAGGCCGGCCAAGCTTTCTTT. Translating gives CASSLEAGQAFF. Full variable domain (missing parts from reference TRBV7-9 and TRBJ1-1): DTGVSQNPRHKITKRGQNVTFRCDPISEHNRLYWYRQTLGQGPEFLTYFQNEAQLEKSRLLSDRFSAERPKGSFSTLEIQRTEQGDSAMYLCASSLEAGQAFFGQGTRLTVV.

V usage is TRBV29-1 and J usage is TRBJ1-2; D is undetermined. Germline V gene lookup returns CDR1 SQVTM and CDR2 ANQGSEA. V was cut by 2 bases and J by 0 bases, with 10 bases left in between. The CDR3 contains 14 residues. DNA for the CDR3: TGCAGCGTTGAAAAGGCCTACTCTAACTATGGCTACACCTTC. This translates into CSVEKAYSNYGYTF.

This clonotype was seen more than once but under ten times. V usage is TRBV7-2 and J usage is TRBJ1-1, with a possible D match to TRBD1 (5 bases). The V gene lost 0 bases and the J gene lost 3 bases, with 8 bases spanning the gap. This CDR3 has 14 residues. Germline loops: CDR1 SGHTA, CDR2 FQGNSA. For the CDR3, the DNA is TGTGCCAGCAGCTTAGCTTCGGGACACACTGAAGCTTTCTTT. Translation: CASSLASGHTEAFF.

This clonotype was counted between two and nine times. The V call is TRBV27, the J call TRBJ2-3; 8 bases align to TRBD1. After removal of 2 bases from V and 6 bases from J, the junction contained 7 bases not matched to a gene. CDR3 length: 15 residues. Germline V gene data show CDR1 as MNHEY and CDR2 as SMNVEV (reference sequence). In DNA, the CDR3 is TGTGCCAGCAGTTTACCTAGGACAGGGAAGGATACGCAGTATTTT. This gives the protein CASSLPRTGKDTQYF.

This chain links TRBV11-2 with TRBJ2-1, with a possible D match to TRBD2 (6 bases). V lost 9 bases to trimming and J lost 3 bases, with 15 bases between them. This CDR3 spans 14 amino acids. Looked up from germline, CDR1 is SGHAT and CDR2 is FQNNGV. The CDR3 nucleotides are TGTGCCAGTCTACTAGGAGGGGTCTACAATGAGCAGTTCTTC. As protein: CASLLGGVYNEQFF. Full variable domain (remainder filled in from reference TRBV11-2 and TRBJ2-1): EAGVAQSPRYKIIEKRQSVAFWCNPISGHATLYWYQQILGQGPKLLIQFQNNGVVDDSQLPKDRFSAERLKGVDSTLKIQPAKLEDSAVYLCASLLGGVYNEQFFGPGTRLTVL.

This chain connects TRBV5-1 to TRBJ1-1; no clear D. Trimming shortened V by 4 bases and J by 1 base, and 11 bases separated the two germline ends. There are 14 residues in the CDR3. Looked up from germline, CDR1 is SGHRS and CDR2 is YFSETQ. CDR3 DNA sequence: TGCGCCAGCAGCGAGGGAGTCGGGAACACTGAAGCTTTCTTT. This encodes CASSEGVGNTEAFF.

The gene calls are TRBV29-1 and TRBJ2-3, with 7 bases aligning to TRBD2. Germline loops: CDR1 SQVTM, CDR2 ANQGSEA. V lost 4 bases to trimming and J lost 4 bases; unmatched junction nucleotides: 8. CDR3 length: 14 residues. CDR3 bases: TGCAGCGTTGTTCCCAGCGGGGACCCAGATACGCAGTATTTT. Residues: CSVVPSGDPDTQYF.

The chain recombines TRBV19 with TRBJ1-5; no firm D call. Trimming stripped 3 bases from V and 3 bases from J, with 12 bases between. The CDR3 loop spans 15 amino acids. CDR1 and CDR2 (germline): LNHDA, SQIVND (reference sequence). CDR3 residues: CASSILTAYNQPQHF. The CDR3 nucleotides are TGTGCCAGTAGTATCCTTACAGCGTACAATCAGCCCCAGCATTTT.

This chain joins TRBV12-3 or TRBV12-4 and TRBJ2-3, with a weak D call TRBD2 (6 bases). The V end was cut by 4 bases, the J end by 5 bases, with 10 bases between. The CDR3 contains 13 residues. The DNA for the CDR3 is TGTGCCAGCAGTTCGGGAGTCGGAGATACGCAGTATTTT. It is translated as CASSSGVGDTQYF.

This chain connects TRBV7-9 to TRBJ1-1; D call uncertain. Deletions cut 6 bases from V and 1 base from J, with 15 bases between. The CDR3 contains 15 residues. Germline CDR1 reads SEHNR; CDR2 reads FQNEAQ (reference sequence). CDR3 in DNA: TGTGCCAGCAGTAGGGCGGCAGGACCGAACACTGAAGCTTTCTTT. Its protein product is CASSRAAGPNTEAFF.

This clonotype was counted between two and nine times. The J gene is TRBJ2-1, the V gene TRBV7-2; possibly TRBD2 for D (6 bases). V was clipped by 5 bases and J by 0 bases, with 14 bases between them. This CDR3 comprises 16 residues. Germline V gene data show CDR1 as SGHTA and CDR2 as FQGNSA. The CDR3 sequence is CASSLSGSSSYNEQFF. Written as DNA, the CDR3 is TGTGCCAGCAGCCTTAGCGGATCGAGCTCCTACAATGAGCAGTTCTTC.